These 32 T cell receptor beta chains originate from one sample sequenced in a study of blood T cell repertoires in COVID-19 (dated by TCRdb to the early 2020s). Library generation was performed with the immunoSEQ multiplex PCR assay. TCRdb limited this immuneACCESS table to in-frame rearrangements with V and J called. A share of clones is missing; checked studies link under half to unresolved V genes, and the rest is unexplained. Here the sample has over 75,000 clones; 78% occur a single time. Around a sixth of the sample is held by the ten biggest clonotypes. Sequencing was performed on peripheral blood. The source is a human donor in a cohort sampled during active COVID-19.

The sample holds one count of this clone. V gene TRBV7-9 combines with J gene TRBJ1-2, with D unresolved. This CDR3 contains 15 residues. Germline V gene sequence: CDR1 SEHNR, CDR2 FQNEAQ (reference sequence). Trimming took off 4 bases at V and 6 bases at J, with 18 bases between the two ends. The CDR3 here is CASSSHESLIDGYTF. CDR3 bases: TGTGCCAGCAGCTCCCATGAGAGCCTTATCGATGGCTACACCTTC.

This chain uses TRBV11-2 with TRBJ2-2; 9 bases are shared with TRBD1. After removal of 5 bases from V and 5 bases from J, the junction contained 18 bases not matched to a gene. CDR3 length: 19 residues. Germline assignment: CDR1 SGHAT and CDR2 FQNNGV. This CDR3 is CASSRQSFYRGRGTGELFF. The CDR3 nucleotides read TGTGCCAGCAGCAGACAGAGTTTTTACAGGGGGCGAGGGACCGGGGAGCTGTTTTTT.

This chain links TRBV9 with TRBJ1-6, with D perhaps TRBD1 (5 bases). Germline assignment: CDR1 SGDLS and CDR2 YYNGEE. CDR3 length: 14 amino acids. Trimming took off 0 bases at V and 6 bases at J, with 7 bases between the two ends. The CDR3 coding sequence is TGTGCCAGCAGCGTAGGGGGGGGTAATTCACCCCTCCACTTT. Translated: CASSVGGGNSPLHF.

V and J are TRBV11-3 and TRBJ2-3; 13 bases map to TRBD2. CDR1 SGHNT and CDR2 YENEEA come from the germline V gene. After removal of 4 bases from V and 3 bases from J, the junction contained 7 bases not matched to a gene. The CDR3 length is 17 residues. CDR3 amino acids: CASSSSWTSGSTDTQYF. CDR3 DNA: TGTGCCAGCAGCTCCTCTTGGACTAGCGGGAGTACAGATACGCAGTATTTT.

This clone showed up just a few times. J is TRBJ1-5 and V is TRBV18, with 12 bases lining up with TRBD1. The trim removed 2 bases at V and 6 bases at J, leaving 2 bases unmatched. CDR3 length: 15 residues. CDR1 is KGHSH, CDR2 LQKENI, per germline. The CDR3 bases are TGTGCCAGCTCACCAGGGACAGGGGGCCTTCAGCCCCAGCATTTT. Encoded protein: CASSPGTGGLQPQHF. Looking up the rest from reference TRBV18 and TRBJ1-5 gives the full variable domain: NAGVMQNPRHLVRRRGQEARLRCSPMKGHSHVYWYRQLPEEGLKFMVYLQKENIIDESGMPKERFSAEFPKEGPSILRIQQVVRGDSAAYFCASSPGTGGLQPQHFGDGTRLSIL.

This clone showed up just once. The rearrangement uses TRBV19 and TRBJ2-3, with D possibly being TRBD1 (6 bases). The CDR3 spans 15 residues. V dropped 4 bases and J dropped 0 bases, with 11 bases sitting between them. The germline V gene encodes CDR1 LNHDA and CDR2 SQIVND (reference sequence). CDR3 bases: TGTGCCAGTAGTACAGGGGCTACTAGCACAGATACGCAGTATTTT. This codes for CASSTGATSTDTQYF.

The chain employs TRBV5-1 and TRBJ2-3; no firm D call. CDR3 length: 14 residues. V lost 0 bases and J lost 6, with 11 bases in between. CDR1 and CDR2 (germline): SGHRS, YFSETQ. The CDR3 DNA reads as TGCGCCAGCAGCTTGGCGGCCCCTAGGGATACGCAGTATTTT. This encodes CASSLAAPRDTQYF.

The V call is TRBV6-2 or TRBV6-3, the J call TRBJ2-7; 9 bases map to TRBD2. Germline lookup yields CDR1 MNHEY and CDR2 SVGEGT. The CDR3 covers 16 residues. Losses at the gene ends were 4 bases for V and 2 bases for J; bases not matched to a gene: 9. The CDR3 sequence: CASSSVPGLATYEQYV. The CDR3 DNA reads TGTGCCAGCAGTTCCGTCCCGGGACTAGCCACCTACGAGCAGTACGTC.

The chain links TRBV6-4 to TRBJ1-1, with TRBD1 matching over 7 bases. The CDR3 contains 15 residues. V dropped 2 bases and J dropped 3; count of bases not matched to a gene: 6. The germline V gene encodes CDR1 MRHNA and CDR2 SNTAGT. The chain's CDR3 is CASSDTGDSYTEAFF. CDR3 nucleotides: TGTGCCAGCAGTGACACCGGGGACAGCTACACTGAAGCTTTCTTT.

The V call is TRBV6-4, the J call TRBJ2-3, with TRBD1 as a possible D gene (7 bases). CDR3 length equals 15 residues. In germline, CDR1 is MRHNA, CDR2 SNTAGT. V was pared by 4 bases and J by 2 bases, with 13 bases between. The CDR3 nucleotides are TGTGCCAGCAGTGCCAGGGGGGACCCCACAGATACGCAGTATTTT. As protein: CASSARGDPTDTQYF.

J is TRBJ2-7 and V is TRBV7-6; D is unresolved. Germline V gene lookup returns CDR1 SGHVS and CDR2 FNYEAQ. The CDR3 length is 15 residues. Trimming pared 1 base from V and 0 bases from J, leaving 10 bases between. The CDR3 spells CASSLGFGTSYEQYF. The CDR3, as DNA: TGTGCCAGCAGCTTAGGTTTTGGCACCTCCTACGAGCAGTACTTC.

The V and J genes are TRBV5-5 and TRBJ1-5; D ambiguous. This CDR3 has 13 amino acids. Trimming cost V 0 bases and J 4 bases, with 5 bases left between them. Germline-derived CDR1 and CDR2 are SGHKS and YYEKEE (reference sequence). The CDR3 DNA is TGTGCCAGCAGCTTGGACGGGAATCAGCCCCAGCATTTT. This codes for CASSLDGNQPQHF. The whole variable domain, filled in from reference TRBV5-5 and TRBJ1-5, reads DAGVTQSPTHLIKTRGQQVTLRCSPISGHKSVSWYQQVLGQGPQFIFQYYEKEERGRGNFPDRFSARQFPNYSSELNVNALLLGDSALYLCASSLDGNQPQHFGDGTRLSIL.

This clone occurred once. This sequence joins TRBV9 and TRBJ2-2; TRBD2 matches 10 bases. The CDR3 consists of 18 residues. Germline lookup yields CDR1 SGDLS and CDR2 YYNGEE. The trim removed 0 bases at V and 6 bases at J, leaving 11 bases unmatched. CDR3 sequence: CASSVGDLAGAGAGELFF. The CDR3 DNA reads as TGTGCCAGCAGCGTAGGGGACCTAGCGGGGGCCGGGGCCGGGGAGCTGTTTTTT.

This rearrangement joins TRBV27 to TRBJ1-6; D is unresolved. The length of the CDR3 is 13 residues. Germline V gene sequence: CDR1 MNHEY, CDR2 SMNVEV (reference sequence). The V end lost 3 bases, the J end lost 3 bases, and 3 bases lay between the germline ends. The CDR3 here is CASSFSYNSPLHF. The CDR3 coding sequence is TGTGCCAGCAGTTTCAGCTATAATTCACCCCTCCACTTT.

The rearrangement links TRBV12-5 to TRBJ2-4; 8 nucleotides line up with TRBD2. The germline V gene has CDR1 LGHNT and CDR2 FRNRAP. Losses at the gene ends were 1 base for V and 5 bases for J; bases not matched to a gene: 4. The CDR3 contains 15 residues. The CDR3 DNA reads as TGTGCTAGTGGTTTGGGGACTAGCAGACAAAACATTCAGTACTTC. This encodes CASGLGTSRQNIQYF.

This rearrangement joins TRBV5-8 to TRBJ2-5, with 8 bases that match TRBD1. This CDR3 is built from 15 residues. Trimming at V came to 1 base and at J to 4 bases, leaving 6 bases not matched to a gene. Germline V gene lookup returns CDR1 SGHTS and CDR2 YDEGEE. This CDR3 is CASSLPGQVGETQYF. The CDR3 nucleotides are TGTGCCAGCAGCTTGCCGGGACAGGTGGGAGAGACCCAGTACTTC.

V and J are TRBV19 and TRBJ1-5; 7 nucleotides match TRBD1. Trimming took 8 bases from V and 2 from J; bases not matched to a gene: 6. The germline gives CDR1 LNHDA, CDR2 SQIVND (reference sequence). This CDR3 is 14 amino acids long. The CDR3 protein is CASENTGGNQPQHF. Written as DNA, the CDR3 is TGTGCCAGTGAAAATACAGGGGGCAATCAGCCCCAGCATTTT.

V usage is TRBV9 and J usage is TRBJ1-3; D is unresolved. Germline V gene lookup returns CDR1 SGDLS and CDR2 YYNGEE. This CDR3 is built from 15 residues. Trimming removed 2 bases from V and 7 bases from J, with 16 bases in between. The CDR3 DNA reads TGTGCCAGCAGCGTTTCGACGGGGAACGGGAACACCATATATTTT. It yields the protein CASSVSTGNGNTIYF.

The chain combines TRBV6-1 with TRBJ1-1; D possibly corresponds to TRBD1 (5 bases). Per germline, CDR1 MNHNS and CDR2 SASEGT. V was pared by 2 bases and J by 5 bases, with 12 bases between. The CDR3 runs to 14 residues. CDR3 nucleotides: TGTGCCAGCAGTGAATGGGGGGAGGGAACTGAAGCTTTCTTT. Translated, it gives CASSEWGEGTEAFF.

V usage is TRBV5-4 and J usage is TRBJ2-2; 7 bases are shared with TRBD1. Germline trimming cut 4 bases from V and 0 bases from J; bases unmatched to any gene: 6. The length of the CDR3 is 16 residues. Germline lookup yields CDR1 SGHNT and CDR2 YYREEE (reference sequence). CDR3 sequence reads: CASSRGGPTNTGELFF. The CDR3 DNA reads TGTGCCAGCAGCCGAGGGGGCCCGACGAACACCGGGGAGCTGTTTTTT.

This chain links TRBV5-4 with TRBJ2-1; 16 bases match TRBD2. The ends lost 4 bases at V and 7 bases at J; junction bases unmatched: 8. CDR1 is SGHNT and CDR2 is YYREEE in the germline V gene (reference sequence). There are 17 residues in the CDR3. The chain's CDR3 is CASSPGLAGGQMNEQFF. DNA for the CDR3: TGTGCCAGCAGCCCGGGACTAGCGGGAGGGCAGATGAATGAGCAGTTCTTC.

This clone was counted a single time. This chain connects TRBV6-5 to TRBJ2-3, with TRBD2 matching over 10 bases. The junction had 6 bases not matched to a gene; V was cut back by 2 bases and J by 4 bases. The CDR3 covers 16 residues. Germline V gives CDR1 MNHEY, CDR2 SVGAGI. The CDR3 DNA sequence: TGTGCCAGCAGTTACGATGCAGCGGGGGGGCCAGATACGCAGTATTTT. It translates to CASSYDAAGGPDTQYF.

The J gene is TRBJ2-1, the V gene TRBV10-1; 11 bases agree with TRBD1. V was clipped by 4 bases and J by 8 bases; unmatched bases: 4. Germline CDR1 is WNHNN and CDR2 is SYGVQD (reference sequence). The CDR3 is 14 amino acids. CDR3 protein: CASSVDRGLDEQFF. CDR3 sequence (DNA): TGCGCCAGCAGTGTGGACAGGGGGCTGGATGAGCAGTTCTTC.

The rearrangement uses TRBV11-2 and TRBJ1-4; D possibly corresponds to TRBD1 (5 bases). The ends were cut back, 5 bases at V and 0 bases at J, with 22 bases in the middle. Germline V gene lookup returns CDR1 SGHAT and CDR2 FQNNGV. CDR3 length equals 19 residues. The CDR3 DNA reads TGTGCCAGCAGCCTAGGGAGGGGCAAGGCTCGAGCAACTAATGAAAAACTGTTTTTT. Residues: CASSLGRGKARATNEKLFF.

CDR3 loop: CASSTRGWTDTQYF. The CDR3 bases are TGTGCCAGCAGTACTCGAGGTTGGACAGATACGCAGTATTTT. The rearrangement links TRBV6-5 to TRBJ2-3; D ambiguous. Germline V gene sequence: CDR1 MNHEY, CDR2 SVGAGI. The CDR3 extends over 14 amino acids. V was shortened by 5 bases and J by 3 bases, with 12 bases between the two germline ends.

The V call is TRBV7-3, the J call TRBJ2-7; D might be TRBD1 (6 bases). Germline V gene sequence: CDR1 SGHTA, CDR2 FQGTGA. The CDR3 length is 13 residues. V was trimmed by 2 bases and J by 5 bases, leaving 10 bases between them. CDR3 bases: TGTGCCAGCAGCTTAGGTACAGGGCACGAGCAGTACTTC. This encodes CASSLGTGHEQYF.

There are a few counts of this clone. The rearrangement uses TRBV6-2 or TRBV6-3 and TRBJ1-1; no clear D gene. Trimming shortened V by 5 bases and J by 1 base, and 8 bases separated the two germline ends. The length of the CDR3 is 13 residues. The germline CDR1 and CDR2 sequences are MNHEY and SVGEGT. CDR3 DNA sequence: TGTGCCAGCAGTATAGGAGGGAACACTGAAGCTTTCTTT. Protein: CASSIGGNTEAFF.

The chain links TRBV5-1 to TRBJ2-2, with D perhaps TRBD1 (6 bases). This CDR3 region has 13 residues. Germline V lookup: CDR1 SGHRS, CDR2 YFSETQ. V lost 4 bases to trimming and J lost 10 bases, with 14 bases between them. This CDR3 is CASSPTRGAELFF. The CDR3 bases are TGCGCCAGCAGCCCCACCAGGGGCGCGGAGCTGTTTTTT.

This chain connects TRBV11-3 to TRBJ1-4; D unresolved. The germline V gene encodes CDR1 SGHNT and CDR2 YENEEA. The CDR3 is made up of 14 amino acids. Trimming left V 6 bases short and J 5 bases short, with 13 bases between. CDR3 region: CASSGGQYNEKLFF. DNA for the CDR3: TGTGCCAGCAGTGGAGGGCAGTACAATGAAAAACTGTTTTTT.

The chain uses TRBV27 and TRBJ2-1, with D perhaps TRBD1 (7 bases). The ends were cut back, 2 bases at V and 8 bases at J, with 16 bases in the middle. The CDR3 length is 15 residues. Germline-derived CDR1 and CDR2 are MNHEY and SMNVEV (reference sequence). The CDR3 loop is CASSLTRGAAYEQFF. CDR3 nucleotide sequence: TGTGCCAGCAGTTTAACCAGGGGGGCCGCTTATGAGCAGTTCTTC.

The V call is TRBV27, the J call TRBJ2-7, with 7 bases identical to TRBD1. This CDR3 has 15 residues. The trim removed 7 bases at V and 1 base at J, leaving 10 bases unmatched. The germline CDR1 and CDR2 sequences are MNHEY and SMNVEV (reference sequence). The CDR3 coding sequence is TGTGCCAGCATGATGGGGCAGGGGGTATCCTACGAGCAGTACTTC. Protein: CASMMGQGVSYEQYF.

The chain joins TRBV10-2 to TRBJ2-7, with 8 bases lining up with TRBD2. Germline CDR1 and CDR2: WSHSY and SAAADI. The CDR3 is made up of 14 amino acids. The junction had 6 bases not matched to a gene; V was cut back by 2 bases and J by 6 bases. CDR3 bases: TGCGCCAGCAGTGAGGGTGGGACTAGAGGCGAGCAGTACGTC. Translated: CASSEGGTRGEQYV.